Listed here is a single TCR beta chain. The data were obtained in a study of shared clonotypes between healthy human individuals. Unsorted PBMCs provided DNA that was sequenced on ten immunoSEQ deep assay plates. Per the original methods: Filtering differed since immunoSEQ provided only junctions, with no quality scores. Method: immunoSEQ multiplex PCR; TCRdb's copy keeps in-frame clones and lacks some. V and J calls and clone size come straight from that table; D and trimming were deduced from the DNA. Among about 480,000 clones listed, 75% to 85% were seen once. Genomic DNA for unsorted samples was obtained from tens of millions of PBMCs. The CDR3 spans 15 residues. V lost 2 bases to trimming and J lost 8 bases; unmatched junction nucleotides: 8. Per the germline V gene, CDR1 is SGHTA and CDR2 is FQGNSA.

The clonotype was recovered from a woman aged 40 to 50 in good health. Some clones in this sample may be carry-over from other donors' samples. The gene calls are TRBV7-2 and TRBJ1-4; 7 nucleotides match TRBD1. The sequencing input was PBMCs. CDR3 protein: CASSLNRGTEEKLFF. The CDR3 coding sequence is TGTGCCAGCAGCTTAAACCGCGGGACAGAAGAAAAACTGTTTTTT.